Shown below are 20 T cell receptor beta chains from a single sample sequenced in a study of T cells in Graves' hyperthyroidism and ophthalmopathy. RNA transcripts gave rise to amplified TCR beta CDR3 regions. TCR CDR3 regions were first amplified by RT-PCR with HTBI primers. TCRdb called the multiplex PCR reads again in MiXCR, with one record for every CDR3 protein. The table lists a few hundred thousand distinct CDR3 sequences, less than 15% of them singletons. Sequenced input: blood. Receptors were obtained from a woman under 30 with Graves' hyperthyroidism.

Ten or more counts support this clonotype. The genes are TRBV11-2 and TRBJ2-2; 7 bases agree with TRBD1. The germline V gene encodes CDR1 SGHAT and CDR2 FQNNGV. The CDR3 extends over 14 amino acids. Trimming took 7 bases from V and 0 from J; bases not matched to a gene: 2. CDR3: CASTGTANTGELFF. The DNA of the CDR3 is TGTGCCAGCACCGGGACAGCGAACACCGGGGAGCTGTTTTTT.

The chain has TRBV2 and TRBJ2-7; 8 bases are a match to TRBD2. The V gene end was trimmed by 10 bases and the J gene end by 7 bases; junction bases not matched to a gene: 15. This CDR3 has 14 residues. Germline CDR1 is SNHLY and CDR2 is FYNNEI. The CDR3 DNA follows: TGTGCCACCAACCGGGGGGGCCGTGGGAATGAGCAGTACTTC. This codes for CATNRGGRGNEQYF.

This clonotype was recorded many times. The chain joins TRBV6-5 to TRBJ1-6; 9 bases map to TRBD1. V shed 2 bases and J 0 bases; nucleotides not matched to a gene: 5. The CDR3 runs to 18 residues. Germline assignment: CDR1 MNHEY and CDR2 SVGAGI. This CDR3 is CASSYGGTGSSYNSPLHF. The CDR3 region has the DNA TGTGCCAGCAGTTACGGAGGGACAGGGAGCTCCTATAATTCACCCCTCCACTTT.

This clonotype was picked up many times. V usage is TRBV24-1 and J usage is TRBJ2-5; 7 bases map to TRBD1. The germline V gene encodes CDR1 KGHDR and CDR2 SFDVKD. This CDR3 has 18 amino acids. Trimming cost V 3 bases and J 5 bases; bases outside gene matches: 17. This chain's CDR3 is CATSDPQNRGTKGETQYF. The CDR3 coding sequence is TGTGCCACCAGTGATCCCCAAAACAGGGGAACTAAAGGGGAGACCCAGTACTTC.

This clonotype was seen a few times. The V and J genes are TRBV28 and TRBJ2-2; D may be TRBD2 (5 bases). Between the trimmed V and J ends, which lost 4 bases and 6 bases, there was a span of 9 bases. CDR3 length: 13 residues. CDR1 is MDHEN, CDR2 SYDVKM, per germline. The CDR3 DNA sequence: TGTGCCAGCAGTTCGGGGATACCCGGGGAGCTGTTTTTT. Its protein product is CASSSGIPGELFF.

The CDR3 nucleotides are TGCAGCGTTGCGGCGACAGGGGATCAGCCCCAGCATTTT. This sequence encodes CSVAATGDQPQHF. The chain combines TRBV29-1 with TRBJ1-5, with 8 bases that match TRBD1. V was clipped by 4 bases and J by 5 bases; unmatched bases: 4. The CDR3 consists of 13 residues. From germline, CDR1 is SQVTM and CDR2 ANQGSEA.

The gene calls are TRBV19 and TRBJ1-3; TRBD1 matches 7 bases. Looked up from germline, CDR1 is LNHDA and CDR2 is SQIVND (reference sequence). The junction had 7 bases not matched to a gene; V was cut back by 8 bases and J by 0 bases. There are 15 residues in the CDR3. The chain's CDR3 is CASEWDSNSGNTIYF. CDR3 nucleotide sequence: TGTGCCAGTGAGTGGGACAGCAACTCTGGAAACACCATATATTTT. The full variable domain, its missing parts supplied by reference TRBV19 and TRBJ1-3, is DGGITQSPKYLFRKEGQNVTLSCEQNLNHDAMYWYRQDPGQGLRLIYYSQIVNDFQKGDIAEGYSVSREKKESFPLTVTSAQKNPTAFYLCASEWDSNSGNTIYFGEGSWLTVV.

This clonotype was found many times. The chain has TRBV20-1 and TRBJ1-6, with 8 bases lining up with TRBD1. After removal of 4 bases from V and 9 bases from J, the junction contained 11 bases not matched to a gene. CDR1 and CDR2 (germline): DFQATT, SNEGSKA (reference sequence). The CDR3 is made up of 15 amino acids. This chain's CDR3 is CSATKTGEGSSPLHF. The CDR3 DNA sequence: TGCAGTGCTACGAAGACAGGGGAAGGGAGTTCACCCCTCCACTTT.

CDR3 in amino acids: CASGTGWGYTF. The CDR3 region has the DNA TGTGCCAGCGGGACTGGATGGGGCTACACCTTC. The genes are TRBV27 and TRBJ1-2; D possibly corresponds to TRBD1 (5 bases). The CDR3 is 11 residues long. Trimming stripped 8 bases from V and 8 bases from J, with 12 bases between. CDR1 and CDR2 from the germline V gene are MNHEY and SMNVEV (reference sequence).

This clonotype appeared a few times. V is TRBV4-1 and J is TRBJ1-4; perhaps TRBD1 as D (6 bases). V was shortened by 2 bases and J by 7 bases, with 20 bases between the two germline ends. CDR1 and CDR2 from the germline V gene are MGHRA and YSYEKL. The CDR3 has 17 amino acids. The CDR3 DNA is TGCGCCAGCAGCCAAATCCCCCCTGACAGGCGAGTTGAAAAACTGTTTTTT. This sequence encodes CASSQIPPDRRVEKLFF.

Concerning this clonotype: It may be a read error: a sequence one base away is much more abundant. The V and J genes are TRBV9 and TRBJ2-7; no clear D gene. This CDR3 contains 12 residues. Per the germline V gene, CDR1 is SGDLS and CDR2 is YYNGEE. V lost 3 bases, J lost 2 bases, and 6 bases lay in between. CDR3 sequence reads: CASSATPYEQYF. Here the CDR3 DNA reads TGTGCCAGCAGCGCGACCCCCTACGAGCAGTACTTC.

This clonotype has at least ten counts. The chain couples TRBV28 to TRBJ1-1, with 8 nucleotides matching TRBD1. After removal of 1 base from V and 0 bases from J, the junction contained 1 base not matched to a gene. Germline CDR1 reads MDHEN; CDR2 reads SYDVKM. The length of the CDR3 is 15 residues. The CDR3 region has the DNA TGTGCCAGCAGTTTATCGGGACAGGTGAACACTGAAGCTTTCTTT. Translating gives CASSLSGQVNTEAFF. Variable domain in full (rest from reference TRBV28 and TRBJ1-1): DVKVTQSSRYLVKRTGEKVFLECVQDMDHENMFWYRQDPGLGLRLIYFSYDVKMKEKGDIPEGYSVSREKKERFSLILESASTNQTSMYLCASSLSGQVNTEAFFGQGTRLTVV.

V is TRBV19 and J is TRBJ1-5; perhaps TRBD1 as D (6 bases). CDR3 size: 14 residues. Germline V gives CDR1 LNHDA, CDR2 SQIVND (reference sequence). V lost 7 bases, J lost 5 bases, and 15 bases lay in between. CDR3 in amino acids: CASNVQGGYQPQHF. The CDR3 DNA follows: TGTGCCAGTAACGTACAGGGTGGGTATCAGCCCCAGCATTTT.

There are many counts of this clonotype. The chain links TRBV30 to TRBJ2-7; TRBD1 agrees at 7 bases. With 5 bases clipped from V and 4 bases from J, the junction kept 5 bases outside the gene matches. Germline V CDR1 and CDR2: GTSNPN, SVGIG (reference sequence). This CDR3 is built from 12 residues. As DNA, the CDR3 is TGTGCCTGGGGACAGGATCCATACGAGCAGTACTTC. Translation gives CAWGQDPYEQYF.

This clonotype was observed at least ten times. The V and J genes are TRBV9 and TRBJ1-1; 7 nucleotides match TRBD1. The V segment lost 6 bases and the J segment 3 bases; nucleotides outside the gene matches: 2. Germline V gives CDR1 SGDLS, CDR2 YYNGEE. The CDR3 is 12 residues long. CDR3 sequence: CASTGTDTEAFF. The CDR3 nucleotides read TGTGCCAGCACCGGGACAGACACTGAAGCTTTCTTT.

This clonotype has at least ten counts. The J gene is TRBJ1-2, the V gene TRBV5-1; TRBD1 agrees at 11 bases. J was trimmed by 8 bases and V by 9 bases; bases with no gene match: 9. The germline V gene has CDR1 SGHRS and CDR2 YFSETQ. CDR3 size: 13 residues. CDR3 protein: CATSGQGENGYTF. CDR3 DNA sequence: TGCGCCACCTCGGGACAGGGGGAAAACGGCTACACCTTC. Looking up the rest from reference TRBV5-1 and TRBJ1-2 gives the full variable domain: KAGVTQTPRYLIKTRGQQVTLSCSPISGHRSVSWYQQTPGQGLQFLFEYFSETQRNKGNFPGRFSGRQFSNSRSEMNVSTLELGDSALYLCATSGQGENGYTFGSGTRLTVV.

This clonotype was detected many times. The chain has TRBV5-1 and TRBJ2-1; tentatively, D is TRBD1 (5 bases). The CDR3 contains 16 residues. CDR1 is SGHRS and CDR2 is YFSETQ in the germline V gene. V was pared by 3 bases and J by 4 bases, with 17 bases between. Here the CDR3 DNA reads TGCGCCAGCAGCTCAGACAGTTACCTCCTATACAATGAGCAGTTCTTC. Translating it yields CASSSDSYLLYNEQFF.

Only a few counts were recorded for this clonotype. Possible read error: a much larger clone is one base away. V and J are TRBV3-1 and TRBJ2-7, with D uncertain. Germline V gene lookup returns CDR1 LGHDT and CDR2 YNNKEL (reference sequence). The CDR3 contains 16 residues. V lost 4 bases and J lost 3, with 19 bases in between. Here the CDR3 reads CASSRGTRPSLYEQYF. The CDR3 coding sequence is TGTGCCAGCAGCCGAGGAACCCGCCCCTCTCTCTACGAGCAGTACTTC.

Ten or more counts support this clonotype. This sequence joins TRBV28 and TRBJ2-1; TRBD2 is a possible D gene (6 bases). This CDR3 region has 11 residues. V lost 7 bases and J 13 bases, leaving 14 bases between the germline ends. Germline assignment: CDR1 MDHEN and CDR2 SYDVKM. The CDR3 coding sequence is TGTGCCAGCATAGGAGCGGGTCCTCAGTTCTTC. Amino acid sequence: CASIGAGPQFF.

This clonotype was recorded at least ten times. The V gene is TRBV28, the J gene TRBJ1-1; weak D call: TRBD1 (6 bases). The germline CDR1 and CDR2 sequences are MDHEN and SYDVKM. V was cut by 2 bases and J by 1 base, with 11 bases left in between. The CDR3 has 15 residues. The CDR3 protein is CASSLGSTGNTEAFF. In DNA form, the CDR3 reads TGTGCCAGCAGTTTAGGGTCGACAGGGAACACTGAAGCTTTCTTT.